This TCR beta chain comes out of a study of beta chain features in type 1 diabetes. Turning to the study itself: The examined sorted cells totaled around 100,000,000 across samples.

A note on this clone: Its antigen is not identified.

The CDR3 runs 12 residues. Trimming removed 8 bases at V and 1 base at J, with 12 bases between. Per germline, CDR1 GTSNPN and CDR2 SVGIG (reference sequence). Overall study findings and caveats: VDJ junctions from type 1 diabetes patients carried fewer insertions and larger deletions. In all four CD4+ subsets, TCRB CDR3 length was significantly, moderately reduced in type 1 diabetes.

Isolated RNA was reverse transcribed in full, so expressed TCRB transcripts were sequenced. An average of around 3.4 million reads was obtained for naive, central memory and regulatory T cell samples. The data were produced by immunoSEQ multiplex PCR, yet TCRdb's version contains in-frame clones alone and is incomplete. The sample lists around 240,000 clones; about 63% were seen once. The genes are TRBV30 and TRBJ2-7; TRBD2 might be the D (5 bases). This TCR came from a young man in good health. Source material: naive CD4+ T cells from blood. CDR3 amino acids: CAISPGSYEQYF. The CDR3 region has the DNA TGTGCCATAAGCCCGGGGTCCTACGAGCAGTACTTC.